The 5 T cell receptor beta chains presented below share a single source sample, sequenced in a study of shared clonotypes between healthy human individuals. TCRdb's copy holds only in-frame clones and misses some; the assay was immunoSEQ multiplex PCR. The table includes millions of clones, approximately 95% detected once. Sequences were obtained from naive CD4+ T cells sorted from blood. Subset specified: CD45RA+ positively selected. These TCRs come from a man younger than 35 in good health.

The chain is built from TRBV5-4 and TRBJ1-3, with D unclear. Germline V CDR1 and CDR2: SGHNT, YYREEE (reference sequence). The CDR3 runs 13 residues. Trimming took off 0 bases at V and 4 bases at J, with 5 bases between the two ends. This chain's CDR3 is CASSLGPGNTIYF. The DNA of the CDR3 is TGTGCCAGCAGCTTGGGGCCCGGAAACACCATATATTTT.

The chain has TRBV6-1 and TRBJ1-1; D may be TRBD1 (6 bases). CDR1 is MNHNS and CDR2 is SASEGT in the germline V gene. V shed 5 bases and J shed 4 bases, with 14 bases lying between them. This CDR3 contains 14 residues. The CDR3 here is CASSFGGYGTEAFF. For the CDR3, the DNA is TGTGCCAGCAGTTTTGGGGGCTATGGCACTGAAGCTTTCTTT.

This clone was counted a single time. The chain combines TRBV5-6 with TRBJ1-6; D may be TRBD1 (6 bases). CDR1 and CDR2 (germline): SGHDT, YYEEEE. V lost 3 bases and J 0 bases, leaving 13 bases between the germline ends. The CDR3 sequence is 17 residues long. In DNA, the CDR3 is TGTGCCAGCAGCTCAACGACAGGTAGCTCCTATAATTCACCCCTCCACTTT. It specifies CASSSTTGSSYNSPLHF. Full variable domain (rest looked up from reference TRBV5-6 and TRBJ1-6): DAGVTQSPTHLIKTRGQQVTLRCSPKSGHDTVSWYQQALGQGPQFIFQYYEEEERQRGNFPDRFSGHQFPNYSSELNVNALLLGDSALYLCASSSTTGSSYNSPLHFGNGTRLTVT.

The chain uses TRBV7-9 and TRBJ2-3; D is possibly TRBD1 (6 bases). This CDR3 is 14 amino acids long. With 2 bases removed from V and 3 bases from J, the gap between germline ends came to 9 bases. CDR1 and CDR2 (germline): SEHNR, FQNEAQ (reference sequence). The CDR3 here is CASSLITGTDTQYF. The CDR3 nucleotides read TGTGCCAGCAGCTTAATAACAGGGACAGATACGCAGTATTTT.

The chain recombines TRBV4-3 with TRBJ1-4, with 8 positions matching TRBD1. The J segment lost 3 bases and the V segment lost 4 bases, leaving 1 base of the junction unmatched. CDR1 is LGHNA, CDR2 YSLEER, per germline. The CDR3 spans 14 residues. In DNA, the CDR3 is TGCGCCAGCAGCCCAGGGGGCTCTAATGAAAAACTGTTTTTT. Translated: CASSPGGSNEKLFF.